The 5 T cell receptor beta chains below were found in one sample sequenced in a study of blood T cell repertoires in COVID-19. Sequenced by immunoSEQ multiplex PCR; TCRdb stores in-frame clones only, minus some. The sample holds about 120,000 clones, approximately 85% seen once. Sequencing used peripheral blood. These receptors were taken from a man aged 80 or over with acute or convalescent COVID-19.

This CDR3 is CASSPGLLTQYF. In DNA form, the CDR3 reads TGTGCCAGCAGCCCGGGACTCCTAACGCAGTATTTT. This chain links TRBV3-1 (or the pseudogene TRBV3-2) with TRBJ2-3, with D perhaps matching TRBD2 (6 bases). Trimming took off 4 bases at V and 9 bases at J, with 11 bases between the two ends. Germline V gene data show CDR1 as LGHDT and CDR2 as YNNKEL (reference sequence). The CDR3 consists of 12 residues.

About this clone: Other DNA sequences in this sample translate to the same CDR3. The chain couples TRBV18 to TRBJ2-5; 8 nucleotides line up with TRBD2. This CDR3 has 16 residues. Germline loops: CDR1 KGHSH, CDR2 LQKENI. V lost 2 bases, J lost 2 bases, and 7 bases stayed unmatched. For the CDR3, the DNA is TGTGCCAGCTCACCAGGGGGTAGCGGGGCTCAAGAGACCCAGTACTTC. It encodes CASSPGGSGAQETQYF.

The rearrangement uses TRBV4-2 and TRBJ1-5; maybe TRBD1 (5 bases). Trimming cost V 0 bases and J 1 base, with 16 bases left between them. The germline V gene encodes CDR1 LGHNA and CDR2 YNFKEQ. This CDR3 has 18 amino acids. This chain's CDR3 is CASSQELTGSGSNQPQHF. In nucleotides, the CDR3 is TGTGCCAGCAGCCAAGAACTTACAGGAAGTGGGAGCAATCAGCCCCAGCATTTT.

The chain is built from TRBV13 and TRBJ1-4; D is uncertain. The CDR3 extends over 12 amino acids. CDR1 PRHDT and CDR2 FYEKMQ come from the germline V gene (reference sequence). Between the trimmed V and J ends, which lost 5 bases and 7 bases, there was a span of 8 bases. The CDR3: CASSQRAEKLFF. The CDR3 DNA reads as TGTGCCAGCAGCCAGAGGGCTGAAAAACTGTTTTTT.

The chain couples TRBV2 to TRBJ2-7; 9 bases match TRBD2. Germline V gives CDR1 SNHLY, CDR2 FYNNEI. V trimming: 6 bases; J trimming: 1 base; junction bases outside the gene matches: 10. The length of the CDR3 is 16 residues. This chain's CDR3 is CASSPPRGGESYEQYF. The CDR3 nucleotides read TGTGCCAGCAGCCCCCCCCGCGGGGGGGAGTCCTACGAGCAGTACTTC.